This T cell receptor (beta chain) stems from a study of naive CD8 T cells in extremely preterm neonates (dated by TCRdb to 2016 to 2017). Context from the whole study: The adult participants' age range is given as 25-50 years in the abstract but as 20-50 years in the methods. TCRbeta CDR3 repertoires of sorted naive CD8+ T cells were compared across four age groups: extremely preterm neonates, term neonates, young children and adults.

V gives up 0 bases and J gives up 4 bases, and the segment between their germline ends measures 13 bases. Sequences MGHRA (CDR1) and YSYEKL (CDR2) are obtained from the germline V gene. The CDR3 spans 15 residues, from the cysteine through the phenylalanine. Left in the record is the CDR3 DNA by itself, 45 bases read in frame from the first base. Findings and caveats that apply to the study as a whole: Prospective longitudinal studies of preterm and term neonates were called for by the authors so that T cell development could be tracked within individuals. Preterm CDR3s were shorter, with fewer N additions and less junctional trimming, and were closer to germline than those of older groups. A small sample size and variable productive template counts among preterm samples were noted by the authors as limitations. Preterm neonates shared more CDR3 nucleotide sequences (approximately 2.5%) than term neonates (roughly 0.4%), young children (around 0.03%) and adults (about 0.01%). Preterm neonates had significantly lower iChao1 richness than all other age groups (p < 0.05) and an even clone distribution, indicating a less rich repertoire.

Peripheral blood was donated by five healthy children aged about 16-56 months undergoing elective routine surgery and by five healthy nonsmoking adults. Healthy nonsmokers aged about 20-50 years, with a median age of roughly 40 years, were used as adult controls. A FACSAria III cell sorter was used to sort live, Annexin V-negative naive CD8+ T cells (CD3+CD8+CD45RA+CCR7+). Each sample yielded roughly 18,000 to 110,000 sorted naive CD8+ T cells. Mononuclear cells were isolated from diluted blood by Ficoll-Paque density gradient centrifugation. Mononuclear cells were cryopreserved in around 10% DMSO with about 90% FBS and stored long term at -150°C before sorting. Thawed cells were stained with Annexin V and antibodies against CD3, CD8, CCR7 and CD45RA. The DNeasy Blood and Tissue Kit was used to extract genomic DNA from sorted cell pellets that had been snap-frozen. For this clone: Its antigen remains undetermined. No per-base quality is available; no much larger clone lies one base away.

TCRbeta CDR3 regions were amplified from genomic DNA by a two-step, bias-controlled multiplex PCR. Primers specific for every TRBV and TRBJ gene segment were used in the multiplex PCR. The immunoSEQ Assay was used to generate TCRbeta repertoire data. As for the original processing: A relative-frequency ratio and a modified nearest-neighbor algorithm were applied to filter and cluster reads so that closely related sequences were merged. IMGT annotation was the basis for assigning V, D and J genes to CDR3 sequences. Template counts were corrected for PCR amplification bias and quantified by comparison with synthetic TCR CDR3 analog sequences. Only unique productive sequences, defined as in-frame CDR3 sequences without stop codons, were included in the analyses. Clonality, defined as 1 minus Pielou's evenness, and iChao1 richness were computed with the immunoSEQ Analyzer software. Statistical tests were run in JMP, with either Student's t-test or a non-parametric test chosen according to Shapiro-Wilk normality results. Imported from immuneACCESS, the table was reduced by TCRdb to in-frame sequences with V and J called. These copies leave out some clones; in studies compared against another copy, an unresolved V gene accounts for under half, and the cause of the remainder is not known. Clone size and V and J calls were adopted from that table, with D and trimming inferred from the DNA. Counted in this sample were approximately 7,000 clones; 95% to 98% of them appeared once. The ten largest account for over 0.3% of the sample.

The receptor's source is a human donor in good health. Sequenced input: naive CD8+ T cells from blood. The V and J segments used are TRBV4-1 and TRBJ2-7; TRBD1 is a possible D gene, resting on 5 matching bases. The DNA sequence is TGCGCCAGCAGCCAAGATGGGGTGCAGGGATACGAGCAGTACTTC. This translates into CASSQDGVQGYEQYF.